Listed below are T cell receptor beta chains from one sample, sequenced in a study of cytomegalovirus exposure and HLA in healthy donors. Profiling relied on immunoSEQ multiplex PCR, and the TCRdb table lists in-frame clones only, not all of them. Among 170,000 or so clones listed, roughly 84% were seen once. The sequenced sample consisted of PBMCs. The receptors were sampled from a man between 18 and 29 years old in good health and CMV-seronegative. The CDR3 runs from the conserved cysteine through the conserved F or W. Each record gives: clone size, J gene, D gene, V gene, CDR3 protein, CDR3 DNA. A D gene is named only where the DNA matches it firmly. Size values are once, few and many counts, or a class for expanded clones, and some rows have none.

>-|TRBJ1-5|-|TRBV7-8
CASSLARSGQQPQHF
TGTGCCAGCAGCTTAGCGCGGTCAGGGCAGCAGCCCCAGCATTTT
>-|TRBJ2-7|TRBD2|TRBV14
CASSQIFGLAGGQQYF
TGTGCCAGCAGCCAGATTTTTGGACTAGCGGGGGGGCAGCAGTACTTC
>few|TRBJ2-3|TRBD2|TRBV6-5
CASSREADTQYF
TGTGCCAGCAGCCGGGAGGCAGATACGCAGTATTTT
>-|TRBJ1-2|TRBD1|TRBV2
CASSSGTGSGYTF
TGTGCCAGCAGTTCTGGGACAGGGTCGGGCTACACCTTC
>-|TRBJ2-1|TRBD2|TRBV28
CASSPPGLAVDEQFF
TGTGCCAGCAGCCCTCCGGGACTAGCGGTAGATGAGCAGTTCTTC
>once|TRBJ2-7|TRBD1|TRBV5-4
CASSRQGEQYF
TGTGCCAGCAGCCGACAGGGGGAGCAGTACTTC
>few|TRBJ2-7|TRBD1|TRBV10-3
CATQGAGEQYF
TGTGCCACCCAGGGGGCTGGCGAGCAGTACTTC
>-|TRBJ1-1|-|TRBV6-5
CASSRRGNTEAFF
TGTGCCAGCAGTAGACGCGGAAACACTGAAGCTTTCTTT
>-|TRBJ1-2|-|TRBV5-6
CASSLDWGGTNYGYTF
TGTGCCAGCAGCTTGGATTGGGGGGGGACCAACTATGGCTACACCTTC
>-|TRBJ2-1|TRBD1|TRBV5-1
CASSLWDSDNEQFF
TGCGCCAGCAGCTTGTGGGACAGTGACAATGAGCAGTTCTTC
>few|TRBJ2-2|-|TRBV2
CASSEAWVEDGGELFF
TGTGCCAGCAGTGAAGCCTGGGTGGAGGATGGCGGGGAGCTGTTTTTT
>-|TRBJ1-5|-|TRBV19
CASGGQGPQHF
TGTGCCAGTGGAGGGCAAGGGCCCCAGCATTTT
>-|TRBJ2-2|TRBD2|TRBV5-1
CASSPRTPGLAQNTGELFF
TGCGCCAGCAGCCCCCGAACACCGGGACTAGCCCAGAACACCGGGGAGCTGTTTTTT
>-|TRBJ2-1|-|TRBV9
CASSVRLGSEQFF
TGTGCCAGCAGCGTACGACTAGGCAGTGAGCAGTTCTTC